This T cell receptor beta chain was recovered during a study of shared clonotypes between healthy human individuals. Study results and caveats: Generally, estimated richness proved larger in naive subsets than it did in memory subsets.

Clones were sequenced by immunoSEQ multiplex PCR, and TCRdb holds only the in-frame ones, with some missing. The repertoire holds about 990,000 clones, with 70% to 80% as singletons. The CDR3 spans 14 residues. CDR1 is KGHSH, CDR2 LQKENI, per germline. The ends were cut back, 1 base at V and 1 base at J, with 4 bases in the middle. CD4+ cell separation produced CD45RA+ naive and CD45RA-negative memory subsets. Turning to this clone: Its antigen is currently unknown.

Specimen: memory CD4+ T cells from PBMCs. Subset of the sample: CD45RA-negative fraction. The receptor's source is a man between 18 and 35 years old in good health. Some clones in this sample may be carry-over from other donors' samples. The chain combines TRBV18 with TRBJ1-4; D gene ambiguous. CDR3: CASSPRITNEKLFF. The CDR3 DNA reads as TGTGCCAGCTCACCACGGATAACTAATGAAAAACTGTTTTTT.